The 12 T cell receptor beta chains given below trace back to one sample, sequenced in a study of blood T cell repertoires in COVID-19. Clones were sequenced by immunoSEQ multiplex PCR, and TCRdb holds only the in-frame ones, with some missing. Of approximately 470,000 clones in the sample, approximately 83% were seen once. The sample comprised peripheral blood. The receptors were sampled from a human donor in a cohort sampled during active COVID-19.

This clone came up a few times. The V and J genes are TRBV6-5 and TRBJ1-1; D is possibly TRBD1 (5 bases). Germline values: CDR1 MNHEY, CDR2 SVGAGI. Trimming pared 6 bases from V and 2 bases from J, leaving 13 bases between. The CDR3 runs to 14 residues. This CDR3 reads CASSHFDRNTEAFF. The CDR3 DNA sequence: TGTGCCAGCAGCCACTTCGACAGAAACACTGAAGCTTTCTTT.

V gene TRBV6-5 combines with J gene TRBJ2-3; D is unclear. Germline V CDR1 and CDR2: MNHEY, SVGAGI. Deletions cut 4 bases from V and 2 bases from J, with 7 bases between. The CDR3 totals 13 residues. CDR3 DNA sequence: TGTGCCAGCAGTTGGGCTGTCACAGATACGCAGTATTTT. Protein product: CASSWAVTDTQYF.

The CDR3 DNA is TGTGCCAGCAGTTCAGCGGGAGTCCCCACCGGGGAGCTGTTTTTT. As protein: CASSSAGVPTGELFF. V usage is TRBV6-5 and J usage is TRBJ2-2; TRBD2 aligns across 8 bases. CDR3 size: 15 residues. The germline CDR1 and CDR2 sequences are MNHEY and SVGAGI. V was pared by 4 bases and J by 4 bases, with 5 bases of the junction left unmatched.

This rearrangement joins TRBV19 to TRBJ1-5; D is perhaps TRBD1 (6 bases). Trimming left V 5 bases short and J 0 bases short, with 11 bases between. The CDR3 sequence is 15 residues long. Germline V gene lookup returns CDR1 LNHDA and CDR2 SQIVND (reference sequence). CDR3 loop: CASSVGQNSNQPQHF. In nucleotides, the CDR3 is TGTGCCAGTAGTGTAGGACAGAATAGCAATCAGCCCCAGCATTTT.

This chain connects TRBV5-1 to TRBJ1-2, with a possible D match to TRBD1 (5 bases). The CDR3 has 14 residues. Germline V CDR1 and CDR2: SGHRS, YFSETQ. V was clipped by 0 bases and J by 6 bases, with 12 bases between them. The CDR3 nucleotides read TGCGCCAGCAGCTTGGGGGGCGGCGAGAATGGCTACACCTTC. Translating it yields CASSLGGGENGYTF.

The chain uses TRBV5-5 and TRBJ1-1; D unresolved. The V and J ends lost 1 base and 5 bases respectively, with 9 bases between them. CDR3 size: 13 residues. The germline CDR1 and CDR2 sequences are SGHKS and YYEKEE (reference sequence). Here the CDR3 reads CASSLNGDTEAFF. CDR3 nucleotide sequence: TGTGCCAGCAGCTTGAACGGGGATACTGAAGCTTTCTTT.

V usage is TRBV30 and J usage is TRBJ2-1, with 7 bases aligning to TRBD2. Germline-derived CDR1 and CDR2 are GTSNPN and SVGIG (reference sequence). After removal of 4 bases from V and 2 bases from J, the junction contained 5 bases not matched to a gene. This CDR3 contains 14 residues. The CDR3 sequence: CAWKGGSTYNEQFF. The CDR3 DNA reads TGTGCCTGGAAAGGCGGGAGTACCTACAATGAGCAGTTCTTC.

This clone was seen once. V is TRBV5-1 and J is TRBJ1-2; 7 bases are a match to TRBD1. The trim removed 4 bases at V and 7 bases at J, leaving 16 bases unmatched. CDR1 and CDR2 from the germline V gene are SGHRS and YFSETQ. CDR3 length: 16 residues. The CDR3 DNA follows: TGCGCCAGCAGCCGACGCGGAGGACAGGTCGAGGGTGGCTACACCTTC. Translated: CASSRRGGQVEGGYTF.

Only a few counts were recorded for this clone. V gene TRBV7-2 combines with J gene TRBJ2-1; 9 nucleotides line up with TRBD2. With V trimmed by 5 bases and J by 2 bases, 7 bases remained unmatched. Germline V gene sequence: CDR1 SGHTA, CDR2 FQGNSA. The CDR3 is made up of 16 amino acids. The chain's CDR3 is CASSITTSGTYNEQFF. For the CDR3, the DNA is TGTGCCAGCAGCATAACGACTAGCGGTACCTACAATGAGCAGTTCTTC.

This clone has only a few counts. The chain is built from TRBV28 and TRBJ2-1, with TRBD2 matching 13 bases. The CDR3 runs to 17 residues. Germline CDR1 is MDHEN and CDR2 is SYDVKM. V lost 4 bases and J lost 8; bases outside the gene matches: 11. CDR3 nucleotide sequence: TGTGCCAGCAGTTGGGGCGGAGGACTAGCGGGAGAGTATGAGCAGTTCTTC. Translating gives CASSWGGGLAGEYEQFF.

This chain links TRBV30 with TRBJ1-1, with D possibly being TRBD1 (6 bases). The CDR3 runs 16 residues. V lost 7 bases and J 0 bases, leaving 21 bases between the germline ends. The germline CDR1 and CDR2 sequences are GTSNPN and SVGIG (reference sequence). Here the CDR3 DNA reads TGTGCCTCTCATAATTGGGGGCGGGGGGTGAACACTGAAGCTTTCTTT. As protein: CASHNWGRGVNTEAFF.

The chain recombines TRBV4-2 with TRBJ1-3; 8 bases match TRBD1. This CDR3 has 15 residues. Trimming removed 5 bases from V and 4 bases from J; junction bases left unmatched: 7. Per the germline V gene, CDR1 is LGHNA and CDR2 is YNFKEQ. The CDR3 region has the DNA TGTGCCAGCAGCAAGGATCAGGGGGCAGGAAACACCATATATTTT. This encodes CASSKDQGAGNTIYF.